Below, 20 T cell receptor beta chains from the same sample are listed, as sequenced in a study of glioma-infiltrating T cells (TCRdb year 2016). TCRdb names Illumina MiSeq as the instrument used. The iRepertoire nested amplicon-rescue multiplex PCR (arm-PCR) platform was used to amplify TCR alpha and beta CDR3 regions from RNA. TCRdb reanalyzed the raw reads on its own, using fastp at Q25 for trimming and MiXCR for clone calling, and kept in-frame beta chains. Rows are unified per CDR3 protein, each entry keeping the most common DNA and genes. This sample is represented by roughly 190,000 distinct CDR3 sequences; 30% to 40% of them were singletons. The ten top clones hold 20% of the sample. Material: glioma tissue, nonneoplastic brain tissue, or PBMCs (not recorded which). Receptors originate from a human donor with low-grade glioma or glioblastoma, undergoing nonglioma brain surgery, or in good health (not recorded which).

In its sample, this clonotype was seen a few times. The rearrangement uses TRBV12-3 or TRBV12-4 and TRBJ2-1, with 10 positions matching TRBD2. The V segment lost 2 bases and the J segment 9 bases; nucleotides outside the gene matches: 7. The CDR3 is 15 amino acids. In DNA form, the CDR3 reads TGTGCCAGCAGTTTACTTCTAGCGGGAGTTGGTGAGCAGTTCTTC. As protein: CASSLLLAGVGEQFF.

With regard to this clonotype: A single base separates this from a much larger clone, so it may be a read error. The rearrangement uses TRBV2 and TRBJ2-5; D unclear. The CDR3 length is 12 residues. The germline V gene encodes CDR1 SNHLY and CDR2 FYNNEI. Deletions cut 6 bases from V and 8 bases from J, with 13 bases between. CDR3 region: CASSAGPGTQYF. CDR3 coding DNA: TGTGCCAGCAGCGCCGGACCCGGAACCCAGTACTTC.

Regarding this clonotype: Given the absence of the conserved phenylalanine or tryptophan at the CDR3 end, a read error is likely. It is unclear where the CDR3 begins or ends on the DNA, so no DNA is shown, and the CDR3 is as TCRdb lists it. The J gene is TRBJ1-2, the V gene TRBV28; whether TRBD1, the table's D call, matches the DNA was not checked. Per germline, CDR1 MDHEN and CDR2 SYDVKM. The CDR3 adds up to 12 amino acids, both ends counted. CDR3 in amino acids: CASSLTGYGHTL.

This clonotype was detected many times. This rearrangement joins TRBV3-1 to TRBJ2-3, with D possibly matching TRBD2 (6 bases). The CDR3 is 18 residues long. V was clipped by 1 base and J by 1 base, with 18 bases between them. CDR1 is LGHDT, CDR2 YNNKEL, per germline (reference sequence). The CDR3 DNA reads as TGTGCCAGCAGCCAAGGGACTATCTCTCTGGGGGGCACAGATACGCAGTATTTT. Amino acid sequence: CASSQGTISLGGTDTQYF.

This clonotype has a count of ten or more. This rearrangement joins TRBV20-1 to TRBJ2-2; D not resolved. In germline, CDR1 is DFQATT, CDR2 SNEGSKA (reference sequence). V was clipped by 3 bases and J by 1 base, with 24 bases between them. The CDR3 has 19 residues. CDR3 amino acids: CSARGTIAKSERNTGELFF. The CDR3 DNA reads as TGCAGTGCTAGGGGCACCATCGCTAAAAGTGAACGGAACACCGGGGAGCTGTTTTTT.

The genes are TRBV19 and TRBJ2-3; unclear D gene. The germline CDR1 and CDR2 sequences are LNHDA and SQIVND (reference sequence). Trimming took 2 bases from V and 4 from J, leaving 13 bases between them. This CDR3 contains 15 residues. CDR3 region: CASSINSGLADTQYF. The CDR3 region has the DNA TGTGCCAGTAGTATAAACTCTGGGCTGGCAGATACGCAGTATTTT.

This clonotype was seen ten or more times. The chain combines TRBV7-9 with TRBJ2-1, with a tentative D call TRBD2 (6 bases). Germline V CDR1 and CDR2: SEHNR, FQNEAQ (reference sequence). The V gene lost 1 base and the J gene lost 6 bases, with 10 bases spanning the gap. The CDR3 is made up of 14 amino acids. The CDR3, as DNA: TGTGCCAGCAGCTTAGGAACAGCGGGCAATGAGCAGTTCTTC. Protein: CASSLGTAGNEQFF.

In the case of this clonotype: In this CDR3 the conserved last residue, phenylalanine or tryptophan, is missing, so a read error is likely. The chain employs TRBV7-9 and TRBJ1-1; possibly TRBD1 for D (5 bases). The CDR3 contains 15 residues. Trimming cost V 1 base and J 1 base, with 10 bases left between them. The germline CDR1 and CDR2 sequences are SEHNR and FQNEAQ (reference sequence). The CDR3 loop is CASSLGDRRNTEAFL. The CDR3 nucleotides are TGTGCCAGCAGCTTAGGGGACCGGAGGAACACTGAAGCTTTCCTT.

About this clonotype itself: A read error may be the cause here, since a much bigger clone is one base away. J is TRBJ2-1 and V is TRBV7-3; 11 bases are shared with TRBD1. The germline CDR1 and CDR2 sequences are SGHTA and FQGTGA. The CDR3 length is 16 residues. The DNA of the CDR3 is TGTGCCAGCAGCACAAGGACAGGGGGCGACTACAATGGGCAGTTCTTC. Encoded protein: CASSTRTGGDYNGQFF. The full variable domain, rest sourced from reference TRBV7-3 and TRBJ2-1, is GAGVSQTPSNKVTEKGKYVELRCDPISGHTALYWYRQSLGQGPEFLIYFQGTGAADDSGLPNDRFFAVRPEGSVSTLKIQRTERGDSAVYLCASSTRTGGDYNGQFFGPGTRLTVL.

This clonotype appeared a few times. The rearrangement uses TRBV18 and TRBJ2-5; D is unclear. Germline loops: CDR1 KGHSH, CDR2 LQKENI. The CDR3 runs 12 residues. V lost 8 bases and J lost 2, with 9 bases in between. The CDR3 is CASAPDQETQYF. The CDR3 bases are TGTGCCAGCGCTCCTGATCAAGAGACCCAGTACTTC.

This clonotype appeared many times. The chain is built from TRBV29-1 and TRBJ2-7; 8 positions agree with TRBD1. CDR3 length: 13 residues. J was trimmed by 5 bases and V by 4 bases; bases with no gene match: 7. In germline, CDR1 is SQVTM, CDR2 ANQGSEA. CDR3 sequence: CSVVGQEVDEQYF. In DNA, the CDR3 is TGCAGCGTTGTGGGACAGGAAGTCGACGAGCAGTACTTC.

In its sample, this clonotype was seen many times. The rearrangement joins TRBV4-3 to TRBJ1-1, with a weak D call TRBD1 (5 bases). This CDR3 is 14 amino acids long. With 1 base removed from V and 7 bases from J, the gap between germline ends came to 13 bases. Germline CDR1 LGHNA, CDR2 YSLEER. This chain's CDR3 is CASSQADGTLEAFF. Written as DNA, the CDR3 is TGCGCCAGCAGCCAAGCTGATGGGACTCTTGAAGCTTTCTTT.

A few counts support this clonotype. One base away lies a much larger clone, so this may be a sequencing read error. CDR3 coding DNA: TGTGCCAGCAGATTCCGGGACGCGGCATCCTACGAGCAGTACTTC. It yields the protein CASRFRDAASYEQYF. The chain is built from TRBV6-1 and TRBJ2-7; D is perhaps TRBD1 or TRBD2 (5 bases each). Trimming took 6 bases from V and 1 from J, leaving 16 bases between them. Germline V gene lookup returns CDR1 MNHNS and CDR2 SASEGT. This CDR3 has 15 residues.

This clonotype showed up many times. The chain is built from TRBV6-6 and TRBJ2-7; the match to TRBD1 covers 8 bases. J was trimmed by 2 bases and V by 0 bases; bases with no gene match: 3. CDR1 MNHNY and CDR2 SVGAGI come from the germline V gene (reference sequence). The CDR3 runs 15 residues. As DNA, the CDR3 is TGTGCCAGCAGTTACTCGACAGGGGTTACCTACGAGCAGTACTTC. Residues: CASSYSTGVTYEQYF.

A few counts support this clonotype. The chain has TRBV4-3 and TRBJ2-7; TRBD2 aligns across 14 bases. Germline CDR1 reads LGHNA; CDR2 reads YSLEER. The CDR3 covers 17 residues. The junction had 11 bases not matched to a gene; V was cut back by 5 bases and J by 5 bases. The CDR3 DNA follows: TGCGCCAGCAGCACCCGACTAGCGGGAGGGAAAGACCACGAGCAGTACTTC. Its translation is CASSTRLAGGKDHEQYF.

This chain links TRBV19 with TRBJ2-1, with D perhaps TRBD2 (5 bases). With 4 bases removed from V and 0 bases from J, the gap between germline ends came to 10 bases. Germline V gene data show CDR1 as LNHDA and CDR2 as SQIVND (reference sequence). The CDR3 has 15 residues. The CDR3: CASSTGLPSYNEQFF. As DNA, the CDR3 is TGTGCCAGTAGTACGGGGTTACCCTCCTACAATGAGCAGTTCTTC.

The rearrangement uses TRBV12-3 or TRBV12-4 and TRBJ1-5; no firm D call. This CDR3 contains 16 residues. V lost 3 bases, J lost 7 bases, and 19 bases lay in between. The CDR3 DNA sequence: TGTGCCAGCAGTTTGGGTGGACTAGATTCCGCCCAGCCCCAGCATTTT. Its protein is CASSLGGLDSAQPQHF.

The V gene is TRBV6-1, the J gene TRBJ2-1; no clear D. Germline assignment: CDR1 MNHNS and CDR2 SASEGT. V shed 7 bases and J shed 6 bases, with 13 bases lying between them. There are 13 residues in the CDR3. This chain's CDR3 is CASITGLSNEQFF. The CDR3 DNA reads TGTGCCAGCATTACTGGCCTGAGCAATGAGCAGTTCTTC.

Many counts were recorded for this clonotype. The chain has TRBV19 and TRBJ1-5; D uncertain. CDR3 length equals 15 residues. The ends were cut back, 3 bases at V and 0 bases at J, with 9 bases in the middle. CDR1 LNHDA and CDR2 SQIVND come from the germline V gene (reference sequence). The CDR3 nucleotides are TGTGCCAGTAGTATCGTACAGCCTAGCAATCAGCCCCAGCATTTT. Translating it yields CASSIVQPSNQPQHF.

This clonotype was recorded a few times. The chain recombines TRBV18 with TRBJ2-1; 10 bases align to TRBD2. CDR1 and CDR2 (germline): KGHSH, LQKENI. The CDR3 covers 15 residues. V gave up 6 bases and J gave up 7 bases; unmatched junction bases: 9. In DNA, the CDR3 is TGTGCCAGCTCCCTTCTAGCGGGAGTAATAAATGAGCAGTTCTTC. Residues: CASSLLAGVINEQFF.